This passage covers 28 T cell receptor beta chains from one sample sequenced in a study of blood T cell repertoires in COVID-19 (dated by TCRdb to 2019 to 2021). Library preparation used the immunoSEQ multiplex PCR assay. TCRdb took this table from immuneACCESS and kept in-frame rearrangements with V and J called. Such tables lack part of the clones; where checked against another copy, unresolved V genes explain under half of the gap, and the rest is unexplained. For this sample there are some 150,000 clones; 80% to 90% appear just once. The leading ten clones occupy over 1.5% of the sample. The specimen was peripheral blood. These receptors all stem from a woman aged 55-69 years with acute or convalescent COVID-19.

This chain links TRBV27 with TRBJ2-7; TRBD1 matches at 9 bases. Germline CDR1 MNHEY, CDR2 SMNVEV (reference sequence). Trimming removed 5 bases from V and 4 bases from J; junction bases left unmatched: 9. The CDR3 has 15 residues. CDR3 in DNA: TGTGCCAGCAGTGAACCCGGGACAGGGACGTACGAGCAGTACTTC. Amino acids: CASSEPGTGTYEQYF.

V is TRBV6-5 and J is TRBJ1-6, with D perhaps matching TRBD1 (6 bases). This CDR3 contains 12 residues. The germline V gene has CDR1 MNHEY and CDR2 SVGAGI. V gave up 5 bases and J gave up 10 bases, with 9 bases separating them. CDR3 bases: TGTGCCAGCAGTCCAGGGGACTCACCCCTCCACTTT. Residues: CASSPGDSPLHF.

This clone has only one observation. The CDR3 sequence is CASWDTLDPYEQYF. The CDR3 region has the DNA TGTGCCAGCTGGGACACTTTGGATCCCTACGAGCAGTACTTC. The chain links TRBV6-5 to TRBJ2-7; possible D gene TRBD1, 6 bases. There are 14 residues in the CDR3. V was cut by 8 bases and J by 2 bases, with 16 bases left in between. CDR1 is MNHEY and CDR2 is SVGAGI in the germline V gene.

DNA for the CDR3: TGTGCCAGCAGCTTAGCGAGCACCCGCACAGATACGCAGTATTTT. Amino acid sequence: CASSLASTRTDTQYF. The chain employs TRBV7-2 and TRBJ2-3; no clear D gene. The CDR3 runs 15 residues. Germline V gene sequence: CDR1 SGHTA, CDR2 FQGNSA. The V and J ends lost 0 bases and 1 base respectively, with 8 bases between them.

V is TRBV9 and J is TRBJ1-2; perhaps TRBD1 as D (6 bases). The V end lost 0 bases, the J end lost 8 bases, and 11 bases lay between the germline ends. This CDR3 has 13 amino acids. Germline CDR1 is SGDLS and CDR2 is YYNGEE. The CDR3 coding sequence is TGTGCCAGCAGCGTAGAAATGACAGGCGGCTACACCTTC. It yields the protein CASSVEMTGGYTF.

This sequence joins TRBV7-2 and TRBJ2-1; a weak D match, TRBD1 (5 bases). The CDR3 sequence is 13 residues long. The V gene lost 5 bases and the J gene lost 4 bases, with 9 bases spanning the gap. CDR1 and CDR2 from the germline V gene are SGHTA and FQGNSA. The CDR3 sequence is CASSVDRYNEQFF. In nucleotides, the CDR3 is TGTGCCAGCAGCGTCGACAGATACAATGAGCAGTTCTTC.

V usage is TRBV28 and J usage is TRBJ1-1; D may be TRBD1 (5 bases). In germline, CDR1 is MDHEN, CDR2 SYDVKM. The V end lost 6 bases, the J end lost 0 bases, and 17 bases lay between the germline ends. The CDR3 sequence is 16 residues long. CDR3 DNA sequence: TGTGCCAGCAGCCCAGACCTCCTAGGGGTGAACACTGAAGCTTTCTTT. This codes for CASSPDLLGVNTEAFF.

This clone is a singleton in its sample. CDR3 sequence (DNA): TGTGCCAGCAGCCATGGCAGTTCCACAGATACGCAGTATTTT. This encodes CASSHGSSTDTQYF. The chain has TRBV3-1 (or the pseudogene TRBV3-2) and TRBJ2-3, with no clear D. CDR3 length: 14 residues. Germline values: CDR1 LGHDT, CDR2 YNNKEL (reference sequence). V was pared by 3 bases and J by 2 bases, with 9 bases between.

Worth noting for this clone: The sample contains more than one DNA sequence encoding this CDR3. The J gene is TRBJ1-2, the V gene TRBV7-3; D possibly corresponds to TRBD1 (6 bases). CDR1 is SGHTA and CDR2 is FQGTGA in the germline V gene. The length of the CDR3 is 13 residues. Trimming cost V 1 base and J 5 bases, with 8 bases left between them. The DNA of the CDR3 is TGTGCCAGCAGCTTAAGCCAGGGGTATGGCTACACCTTC. Its translation: CASSLSQGYGYTF.

This clone was seen a single time. The chain joins TRBV29-1 to TRBJ1-2; 12 positions agree with TRBD1. CDR1 and CDR2 from the germline V gene are SQVTM and ANQGSEA. The length of the CDR3 is 15 residues. V shed 7 bases, J shed 7 bases, and the junction held 13 bases outside the gene matches. The CDR3 region is CSADRPGQGAIGYTF. The CDR3 DNA reads TGCAGCGCTGATAGACCGGGACAGGGGGCGATTGGCTACACCTTC.

The gene calls are TRBV13 and TRBJ2-1; the D gene is possibly TRBD2 (6 bases). The V and J ends lost 5 bases and 4 bases respectively, with 12 bases between them. The germline V gene has CDR1 PRHDT and CDR2 FYEKMQ (reference sequence). The length of the CDR3 is 14 residues. The CDR3 loop is CASSPGLGYNEQFF. The CDR3 DNA sequence: TGTGCCAGCAGCCCGGGACTGGGATACAATGAGCAGTTCTTC.

The J gene is TRBJ1-1, the V gene TRBV7-2; possible D gene TRBD1, 6 bases. Looked up from germline, CDR1 is SGHTA and CDR2 is FQGNSA. Trimming pared 2 bases from V and 2 bases from J, leaving 12 bases between. The CDR3 is 15 residues long. CDR3 bases: TGTGCCAGCAGCTTAACCGACAGGTACAACACTGAAGCTTTCTTT. Its protein is CASSLTDRYNTEAFF.

The rearrangement links TRBV19 to TRBJ1-5; D not certain. This CDR3 has 14 amino acids. Trimming stripped 7 bases from V and 1 base from J, with 11 bases between. From germline, CDR1 is LNHDA and CDR2 SQIVND (reference sequence). The DNA of the CDR3 is TGTGCCAGTAATTTCGGGTGGAGCAATCAGCCCCAGCATTTT. Its protein product is CASNFGWSNQPQHF.

The chain is built from TRBV18 and TRBJ1-2; D ambiguous. Trimming pared 2 bases from V and 6 bases from J, leaving 13 bases between. Germline V CDR1 and CDR2: KGHSH, LQKENI. This CDR3 is 14 amino acids long. The CDR3: CASSPYTGSDGYTF. The CDR3 region has the DNA TGTGCCAGCTCACCATATACGGGGTCGGATGGCTACACCTTC.

CDR3 region: CASSSRGTATYEQYF. DNA of the CDR3: TGTGCCAGCAGCTCTCGAGGGACAGCAACCTACGAGCAGTACTTC. The chain recombines TRBV13 with TRBJ2-7, with TRBD1 matching 7 bases. Germline V gene lookup returns CDR1 PRHDT and CDR2 FYEKMQ (reference sequence). The V segment lost 4 bases and the J segment 2 bases; nucleotides outside the gene matches: 8. The CDR3 runs to 15 residues.

The V call is TRBV28, the J call TRBJ1-2; 7 bases fit TRBD1. CDR1 MDHEN and CDR2 SYDVKM come from the germline V gene. The CDR3 totals 14 residues. The V and J ends lost 3 bases and 5 bases, in that order; junction bases with no gene match: 6. CDR3 region: CASSFPGQPYGYTF. CDR3 nucleotide sequence: TGTGCCAGCAGTTTTCCGGGACAGCCTTATGGCTACACCTTC.

In this sample, this clone turned up a few times. The V gene is TRBV7-2, the J gene TRBJ1-5; perhaps TRBD1 as D (5 bases). V lost 6 bases and J lost 0, with 15 bases in between. The germline V gene has CDR1 SGHTA and CDR2 FQGNSA. There are 16 residues in the CDR3. The CDR3 region has the DNA TGTGCCAGCAGGGCATTGGGCAGGGATAGCAATCAGCCCCAGCATTTT. It yields the protein CASRALGRDSNQPQHF.

This rearrangement joins TRBV7-2 to TRBJ1-2; TRBD1 might be the D (6 bases). The CDR3 runs to 14 residues. Germline CDR1 is SGHTA and CDR2 is FQGNSA. The V gene lost 5 bases and the J gene lost 5 bases, with 15 bases spanning the gap. The CDR3 DNA follows: TGTGCCAGCAGCCCAGAGGCAGGGGATTATGGCTACACCTTC. This sequence encodes CASSPEAGDYGYTF.

The V and J genes are TRBV6-6 and TRBJ2-7; 8 bases match TRBD1. CDR1 is MNHNY and CDR2 is SVGAGI in the germline V gene (reference sequence). The V and J ends lost 5 bases and 0 bases, in that order; junction bases with no gene match: 6. This CDR3 contains 15 residues. The DNA for the CDR3 is TGTGCCAGCAGTGACAGACAGGGGACCTCCTACGAGCAGTACTTC. Translated, it gives CASSDRQGTSYEQYF.

J is TRBJ2-3 and V is TRBV7-2, with D possibly matching TRBD1 (7 bases). From germline, CDR1 is SGHTA and CDR2 FQGNSA. The length of the CDR3 is 15 residues. V was shortened by 6 bases and J by 2 bases, with 15 bases between the two germline ends. CDR3 protein: CASSLRGTVTDTQYF. CDR3 DNA: TGTGCCAGCAGTCTTCGGGGGACAGTCACAGATACGCAGTATTTT.

The genes are TRBV6-1 and TRBJ2-3; 9 nucleotides align to TRBD2. V was clipped by 3 bases and J by 1 base; unmatched bases: 2. Germline V gene data show CDR1 as MNHNS and CDR2 as SASEGT. This CDR3 contains 15 residues. CDR3 sequence: CASSDGLARTDTQYF. The CDR3 region has the DNA TGTGCCAGCAGTGACGGACTAGCGCGCACAGATACGCAGTATTTT.

The V gene is TRBV12-3 or TRBV12-4, the J gene TRBJ1-1; D not resolved. The CDR3 loop spans 13 amino acids. V was clipped by 3 bases and J by 3 bases, with 8 bases between them. CDR3 sequence: CASSFQEDTEAFF. The CDR3 DNA reads as TGTGCCAGCAGTTTTCAGGAGGACACTGAAGCTTTCTTT.

The rearrangement joins TRBV15 to TRBJ2-7, with D perhaps matching TRBD2 (6 bases). Germline CDR1 is LNHNV and CDR2 is YYDKDF (reference sequence). CDR3 length equals 13 residues. The V gene lost 1 base and the J gene lost 6 bases, with 10 bases spanning the gap. The CDR3 coding sequence is TGTGCCACCAGCAGAGGGCGGGGACCCGAGCAGTACTTC. It encodes CATSRGRGPEQYF.

The chain has TRBV7-2 and TRBJ2-3; 7 bases fit TRBD1. Trimming cost V 5 bases and J 10 bases; bases outside gene matches: 18. The CDR3 contains 16 residues. Germline lookup yields CDR1 SGHTA and CDR2 FQGNSA. The CDR3 nucleotides are TGTGCCAGCAGCCCCTCCCCCAGGGGGACCCAGGGGTCGCAGTATTTT. Its translation: CASSPSPRGTQGSQYF.

The chain joins TRBV5-5 to TRBJ2-1, with D unclear. The CDR3 consists of 14 residues. V shed 2 bases and J shed 0 bases, with 6 bases lying between them. Per the germline V gene, CDR1 is SGHKS and CDR2 is YYEKEE (reference sequence). CDR3 in amino acids: CASSFILSYNEQFF. Written as DNA, the CDR3 is TGTGCCAGCAGCTTTATTCTCTCCTACAATGAGCAGTTCTTC.

The CDR3 DNA sequence: TGTGCCAGCAGCCAAGGGAACAGGGGGGCTGAAGCTTTCTTT. Translating it yields CASSQGNRGAEAFF. The chain employs TRBV3-1 (or the pseudogene TRBV3-2) and TRBJ1-1; 8 bases are a match to TRBD1. CDR3 length: 14 residues. Germline V gene data show CDR1 as LGHDT and CDR2 as YNNKEL (reference sequence). V lost 1 base and J lost 6; bases outside the gene matches: 4.

The rearrangement links TRBV10-3 to TRBJ1-1; D uncertain. The CDR3 has 13 residues. The V and J ends lost 9 bases and 3 bases respectively, with 14 bases between them. CDR1 and CDR2 from the germline V gene are ENHRY and SYGVKD. The DNA of the CDR3 is TGTGCCATAGGAGGCCGGAGGGACACTGAAGCTTTCTTT. Residues: CAIGGRRDTEAFF.

The chain combines TRBV5-1 with TRBJ1-3; possibly TRBD1 for D (6 bases). Trimming removed 4 bases at V and 4 bases at J, with 15 bases between. This CDR3 region has 15 residues. Germline CDR1 reads SGHRS; CDR2 reads YFSETQ. Written as DNA, the CDR3 is TGCGCCAGCAGCCCAGGGGCGGTAGTAGGAAACACCATATATTTT. Encoded protein: CASSPGAVVGNTIYF.